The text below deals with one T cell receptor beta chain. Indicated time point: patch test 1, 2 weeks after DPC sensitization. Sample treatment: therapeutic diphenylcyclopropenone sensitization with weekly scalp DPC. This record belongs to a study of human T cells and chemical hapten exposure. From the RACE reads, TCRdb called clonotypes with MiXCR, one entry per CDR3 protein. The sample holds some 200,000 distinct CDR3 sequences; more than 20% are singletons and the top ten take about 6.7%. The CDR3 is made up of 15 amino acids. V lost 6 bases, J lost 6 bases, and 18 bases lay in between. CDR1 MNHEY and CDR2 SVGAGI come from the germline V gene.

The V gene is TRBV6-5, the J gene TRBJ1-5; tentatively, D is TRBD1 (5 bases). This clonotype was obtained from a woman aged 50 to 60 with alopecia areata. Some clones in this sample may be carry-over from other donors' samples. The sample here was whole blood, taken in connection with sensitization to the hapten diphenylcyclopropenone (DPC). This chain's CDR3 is CASRTGGSGIQPQHF. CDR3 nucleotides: TGTGCCAGCAGGACTGGGGGGTCTGGCATTCAGCCCCAGCATTTT.